These 18 T cell receptor beta chains came from one sample sequenced in a study of blood T cells in healthy people across ages. Primed by a sample-barcoded 5' primer and a J-beta primer mix, a second PCR proceeded for about 7 to 11 cycles. MiXCR, applied by TCRdb to the 5' RACE reads, yields one record per CDR3 protein. The sample has about 570,000 distinct CDR3 sequences, about a quarter seen once. The data were also submitted as part of a second study, on T cells of mothers and their children.

The specimen sequenced was blood. The receptors shown here come from a boy younger than 10 in good health.

V usage is TRBV3-1 and J usage is TRBJ2-7; D may match TRBD1 or TRBD2 (6 bases each). The CDR3 has 16 residues. V gave up 2 bases and J gave up 0 bases, with 14 bases separating them. The V gene's germline CDR1 is LGHDT and CDR2 YNNKEL (reference sequence). The CDR3: CASSQLDGGSSYEQYF. CDR3 DNA: TGTGCCAGCAGCCAATTGGACGGGGGCAGCTCCTACGAGCAGTACTTC.

This clonotype has more than one count but fewer than ten. The conserved phenylalanine or tryptophan normally closing the CDR3 is absent here, so this likely arose from a read error. V is TRBV7-9 and J is TRBJ2-5; possible D gene TRBD2, 5 bases. Germline CDR1 and CDR2: SEHNR and FQNEAQ (reference sequence). The CDR3 covers 14 residues. The V and J ends lost 5 bases and 2 bases respectively, with 12 bases between them. The DNA of the CDR3 is TGTGCCAGCAGCCCCGGGGTTCCGCAAGAGACCCAGTACCTC. As protein: CASSPGVPQETQYL.

The chain employs TRBV10-3 and TRBJ1-1; D is perhaps TRBD1 (6 bases). The CDR3 has 14 residues. Trimming removed 5 bases from V and 4 bases from J, with 14 bases in between. Germline CDR1 is ENHRY and CDR2 is SYGVKD. The chain's CDR3 is CAISPGAMGTEAFF. The CDR3 DNA follows: TGTGCCATCAGTCCGGGGGCCATGGGCACTGAAGCTTTCTTT.

This clonotype was counted at least ten times. The chain has TRBV12-3 or TRBV12-4 and TRBJ1-2; D might be TRBD1 (5 bases). Trimming shortened V by 3 bases and J by 3 bases, and 8 bases separated the two germline ends. The CDR3 covers 13 residues. The CDR3 nucleotides read TGTGCCAGCAGTTTTGGGGGGGACTATGGCTACACCTTC. Translated, it gives CASSFGGDYGYTF.

The J gene is TRBJ2-5, the V gene TRBV3-1, with a possible D match to TRBD1 (6 bases). This CDR3 is 15 amino acids long. Per germline, CDR1 LGHDT and CDR2 YNNKEL (reference sequence). V was clipped by 3 bases and J by 6 bases, with 17 bases between them. This chain's CDR3 is CASSQLQGPGQTQYF. For the CDR3, the DNA is TGTGCCAGCAGCCAGCTACAGGGACCGGGGCAGACCCAGTACTTC.

This CDR3 reads CSPTGGNEQFF. CDR3 DNA sequence: TGCAGTCCCACCGGGGGAAATGAGCAGTTCTTC. The rearrangement links TRBV20-1 to TRBJ2-1; a weak D match, TRBD2 (6 bases). Trimming shortened V by 8 bases and J by 7 bases, and 12 bases separated the two germline ends. CDR3 length equals 11 residues. Germline CDR1 and CDR2: DFQATT and SNEGSKA (reference sequence).

With respect to this clonotype: A much larger clone lies a single base off, so this may be a read error. The chain links TRBV10-3 to TRBJ2-5; D could derive from TRBD1 or TRBD2 (5 bases each). Near its end, the DNA agrees better with TRBJ2-7, so the J call may be wrong. Looked up from germline, CDR1 is ENHRY and CDR2 is SYGVKD. The CDR3 spans 12 residues. The CDR3 region is CAIGASSREQYF. The CDR3 DNA sequence: TGTGCCATCGGGGCTAGCTCCCGCGAGCAGTACTTC.

This clonotype was recorded many times. This chain joins TRBV15 and TRBJ2-5; the D gene is possibly TRBD2 (7 bases). Trimming pared 8 bases from V and 2 bases from J, leaving 15 bases between. The CDR3 consists of 14 residues. Looked up from germline, CDR1 is LNHNV and CDR2 is YYDKDF (reference sequence). This chain's CDR3 is CATSGRGGQETQYF. The CDR3, as DNA: TGTGCCACCTCGGGGAGGGGGGGTCAAGAGACCCAGTACTTC.

The V call is TRBV18, the J call TRBJ2-5, with 7 bases lining up with TRBD2. The J call could be wrong; TRBJ2-1 is a better fit for the DNA end. The CDR3 has 15 residues. From germline, CDR1 is KGHSH and CDR2 LQKENI. As DNA, the CDR3 is TGTGCCAGCTCGATCCTAGCGGTTACAAACAATGAGCAGTTCTTC. It is translated as CASSILAVTNNEQFF.

Worth noting for this clonotype: The junction shows a germline mismatch at one end, possibly a read error. The V gene is TRBV5-1, the J gene TRBJ2-7; maybe TRBD2 (5 bases). The CDR3 sequence is 16 residues long. Germline V gene lookup returns CDR1 SGHRS and CDR2 YFSETQ. The CDR3: CASSSGGSDRYYEQYF. In DNA form, the CDR3 reads TGCGCAAGCAGTAGTGGAGGTTCGGACCGGTACTACGAGCAGTACTTC.

The DNA for the CDR3 is TGTGCCAGCAGTGAAACGGCTCAACAGGGGTTTAATTCACCCCTCCACTTT. This encodes CASSETAQQGFNSPLHF. The chain recombines TRBV25-1 with TRBJ1-6, with 7 bases that match TRBD1. The CDR3 is 17 residues long. In germline, CDR1 is MGHDK, CDR2 SYGVNS. The trim removed 2 bases at V and 6 bases at J, leaving 10 bases unmatched.

Of note for this clonotype: A read error may be the cause here, since a much bigger clone is one base away. The gene calls are TRBV6-2 or TRBV6-3 and TRBJ2-1; 11 positions match TRBD2. The V and J ends lost 7 bases and 5 bases, in that order; junction bases with no gene match: 4. The CDR3 is 14 amino acids. CDR1 MNHEY and CDR2 SVGEGT come from the germline V gene. The CDR3 loop is CASIAGGPNNEQFF. For the CDR3, the DNA is TGTGCCAGCATAGCGGGAGGGCCAAACAATGAGCAGTTCTTC.

This clonotype was observed a single time. The V and J genes are TRBV10-3 and TRBJ2-1; D tentatively reads TRBD1 or TRBD2 (6 bases each). The end of the DNA fits TRBJ2-5 better, so the J call may be wrong. The germline gives CDR1 ENHRY, CDR2 SYGVKD. This CDR3 has 14 amino acids. The CDR3 region has the DNA TGTGCCATCAGACGGGGGCCTCGGGAGGAGACCCAGTACTTC. It yields the protein CAIRRGPREETQYF.

V usage is TRBV7-6 and J usage is TRBJ1-6; D might be TRBD1 (6 bases). The CDR3 is 15 amino acids. The germline gives CDR1 SGHVS, CDR2 FNYEAQ. Trimming took 5 bases from V and 7 from J, leaving 15 bases between them. The CDR3 loop reads CASSPESGANSPLHF. DNA of the CDR3: TGTGCCAGCAGCCCCGAATCGGGGGCCAATTCACCCCTCCACTTT.

The chain has TRBV6-6 and TRBJ2-5; D possibly corresponds to TRBD1 (6 bases). The germline V gene has CDR1 MNHNY and CDR2 SVGAGI (reference sequence). CDR3 size: 14 residues. Trimming took off 5 bases at V and 1 base at J, with 11 bases between the two ends. The CDR3 reads CASSNGQLQETQYF. CDR3 sequence (DNA): TGTGCCAGCAGTAACGGACAGCTCCAAGAGACCCAGTACTTC.

The V gene is TRBV14, the J gene TRBJ2-5; unclear D gene. Per germline, CDR1 SGHDN and CDR2 FVKESK. Between the trimmed V and J ends, which lost 3 bases and 5 bases, there was a span of 16 bases. The length of the CDR3 is 15 residues. CDR3 loop: CASSHPLLSEETQYF. CDR3 coding DNA: TGTGCCAGCAGCCACCCCTTACTGTCGGAGGAGACCCAGTACTTC.

V usage is TRBV20-1 and J usage is TRBJ2-1; D gene ambiguous. The CDR3 length is 13 residues. V shed 6 bases and J shed 4 bases, with 13 bases lying between them. Looked up from germline, CDR1 is DFQATT and CDR2 is SNEGSKA (reference sequence). CDR3 sequence (DNA): TGCAGTGCCCGTAGGCCTATGTACAATGAGCAGTTCTTC. This encodes CSARRPMYNEQFF.

This clonotype was counted a few times. The rearrangement links TRBV2 to TRBJ2-1; D remains unclear. Between the trimmed V and J ends, which lost 7 bases and 0 bases, there was a span of 10 bases. The CDR3 is 14 amino acids. Looked up from germline, CDR1 is SNHLY and CDR2 is FYNNEI. The chain's CDR3 is CASIRHSSYNEQFF. The CDR3 DNA reads TGTGCCAGCATTAGACACAGCTCCTACAATGAGCAGTTCTTC.